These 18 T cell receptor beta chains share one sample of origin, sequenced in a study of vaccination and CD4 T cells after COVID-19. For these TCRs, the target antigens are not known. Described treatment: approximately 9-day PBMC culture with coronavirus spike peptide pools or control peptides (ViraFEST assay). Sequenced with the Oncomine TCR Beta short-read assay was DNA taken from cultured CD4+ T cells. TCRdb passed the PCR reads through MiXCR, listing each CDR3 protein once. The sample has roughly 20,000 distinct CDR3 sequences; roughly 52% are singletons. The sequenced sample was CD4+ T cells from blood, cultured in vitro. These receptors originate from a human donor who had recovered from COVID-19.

The CDR3 region has the DNA TGTGCCAGCAGTTCGGGCCAATCACCCCTCCACTTT. It specifies CASSSGQSPLHF. The chain couples TRBV12-3 or TRBV12-4 to TRBJ1-6; unclear D gene. V was clipped by 4 bases and J by 10 bases, with 8 bases between them. CDR3 length: 12 residues.

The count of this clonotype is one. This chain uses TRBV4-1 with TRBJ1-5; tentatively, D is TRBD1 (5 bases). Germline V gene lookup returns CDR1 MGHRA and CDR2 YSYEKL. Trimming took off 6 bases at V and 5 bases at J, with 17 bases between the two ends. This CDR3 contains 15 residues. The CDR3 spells CASRLFPGLDQPQHF. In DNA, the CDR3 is TGCGCCAGCAGACTCTTTCCAGGGCTTGATCAGCCCCAGCATTTT.

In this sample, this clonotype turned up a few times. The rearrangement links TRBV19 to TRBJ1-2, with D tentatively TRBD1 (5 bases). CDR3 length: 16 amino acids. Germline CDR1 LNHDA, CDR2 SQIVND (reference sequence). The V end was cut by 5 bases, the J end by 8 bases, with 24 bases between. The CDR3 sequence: CASSDGGALWGDGYTF. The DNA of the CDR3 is TGTGCCAGTAGTGACGGCGGCGCTCTTTGGGGGGACGGCTACACCTTC.

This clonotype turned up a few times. The CDR3 region is CASSFTGLAGVYNEQFF. CDR3 DNA: TGCGCCAGCAGCTTTACGGGACTAGCGGGAGTCTACAATGAGCAGTTCTTC. The V gene is TRBV5-1, the J gene TRBJ2-1; 14 bases align to TRBD2. V lost 2 bases and J lost 3; bases outside the gene matches: 4. Germline V gene sequence: CDR1 SGHRS, CDR2 YFSETQ. This CDR3 has 17 residues.

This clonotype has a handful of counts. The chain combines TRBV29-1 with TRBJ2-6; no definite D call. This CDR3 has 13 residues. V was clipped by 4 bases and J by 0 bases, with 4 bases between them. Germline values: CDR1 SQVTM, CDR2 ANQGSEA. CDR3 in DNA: TGCAGCGTTGGTTTCTCTGGGGCCAACGTCCTGACTTTC. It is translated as CSVGFSGANVLTF.

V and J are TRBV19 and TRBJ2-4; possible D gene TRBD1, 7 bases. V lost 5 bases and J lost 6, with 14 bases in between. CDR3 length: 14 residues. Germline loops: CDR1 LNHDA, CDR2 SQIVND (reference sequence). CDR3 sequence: CASSYGGGGNIQYF. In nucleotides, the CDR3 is TGTGCCAGTAGTTACGGAGGGGGCGGAAACATTCAGTACTTC.

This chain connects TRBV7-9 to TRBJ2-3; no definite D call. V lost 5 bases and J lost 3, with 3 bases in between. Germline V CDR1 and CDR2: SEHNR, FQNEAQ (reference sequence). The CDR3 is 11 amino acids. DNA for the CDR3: TGTGCCAGCAGCCCAACAGATACGCAGTATTTT. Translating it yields CASSPTDTQYF.

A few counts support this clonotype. CDR3 protein: CSARNLGEQFF. The CDR3 DNA follows: TGCAGTGCTAGAAATTTGGGTGAGCAGTTCTTC. The chain joins TRBV20-1 to TRBJ2-1, with D hard to call. The CDR3 totals 11 residues. Trimming shortened V by 2 bases and J by 9 bases, and 8 bases separated the two germline ends. Germline V gene sequence: CDR1 DFQATT, CDR2 SNEGSKA (reference sequence).

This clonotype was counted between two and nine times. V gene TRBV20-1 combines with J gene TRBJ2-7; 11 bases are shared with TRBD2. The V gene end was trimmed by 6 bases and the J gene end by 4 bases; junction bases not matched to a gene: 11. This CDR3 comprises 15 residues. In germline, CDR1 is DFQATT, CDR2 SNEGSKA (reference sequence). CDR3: CSALAPLAGVYEQYF. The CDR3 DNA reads TGCAGTGCCCTCGCCCCACTAGCGGGAGTGTACGAGCAGTACTTC.

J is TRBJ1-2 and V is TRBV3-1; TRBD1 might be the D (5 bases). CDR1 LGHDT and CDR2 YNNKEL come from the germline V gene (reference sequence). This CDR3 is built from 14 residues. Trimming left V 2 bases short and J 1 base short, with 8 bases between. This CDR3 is CASSQLDSNYGYTF. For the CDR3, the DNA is TGTGCCAGCAGCCAACTTGACAGTAACTATGGCTACACCTTC.

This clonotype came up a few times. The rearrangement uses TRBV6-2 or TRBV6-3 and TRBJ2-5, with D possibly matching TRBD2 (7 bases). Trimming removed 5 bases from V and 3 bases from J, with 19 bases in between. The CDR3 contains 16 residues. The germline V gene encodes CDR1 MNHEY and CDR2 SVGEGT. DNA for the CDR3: TGTGCCAGCAGTCGTGGGGGGGCGGAGGGAGAAGAGACCCAGTACTTC. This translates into CASSRGGAEGEETQYF.

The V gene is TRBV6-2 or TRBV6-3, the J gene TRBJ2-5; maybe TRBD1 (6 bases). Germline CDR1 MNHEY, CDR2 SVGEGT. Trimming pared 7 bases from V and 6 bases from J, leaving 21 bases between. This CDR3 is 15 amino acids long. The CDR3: CASNPTGAGVKTQYF. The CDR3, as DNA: TGTGCCAGCAACCCTACCGGGGCAGGGGTAAAGACCCAGTACTTC.

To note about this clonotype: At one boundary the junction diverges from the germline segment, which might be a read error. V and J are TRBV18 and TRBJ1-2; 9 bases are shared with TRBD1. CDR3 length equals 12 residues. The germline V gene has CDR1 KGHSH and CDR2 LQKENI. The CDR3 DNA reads TGTGCCAGCTCACCTGGACAGGGGCTCCCATACTTC. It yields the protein CASSPGQGLPYF.

The CDR3 here is CASSPGGDNYGYTF. The CDR3 nucleotides read TGTGCCAGCAGTCCCGGAGGGGACAACTATGGCTACACCTTC. This rearrangement joins TRBV2 to TRBJ1-2, with D perhaps matching TRBD1 (5 bases). Trimming left V 5 bases short and J 2 bases short, with 12 bases between. The germline gives CDR1 SNHLY, CDR2 FYNNEI. The CDR3 is 14 residues long.

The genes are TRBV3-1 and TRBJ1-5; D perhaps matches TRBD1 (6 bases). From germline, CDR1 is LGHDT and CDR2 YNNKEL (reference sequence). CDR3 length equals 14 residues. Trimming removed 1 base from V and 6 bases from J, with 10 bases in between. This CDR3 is CASSQGGGGQPQHF. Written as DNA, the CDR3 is TGTGCCAGCAGCCAAGGAGGGGGAGGTCAGCCCCAGCATTTT.

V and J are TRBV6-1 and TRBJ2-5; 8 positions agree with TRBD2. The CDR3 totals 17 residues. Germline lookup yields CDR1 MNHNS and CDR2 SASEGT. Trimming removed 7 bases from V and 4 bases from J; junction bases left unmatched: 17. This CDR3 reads CASIPSGRSTWPETQYF. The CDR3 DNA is TGTGCCAGCATTCCAAGCGGGAGAAGCACCTGGCCAGAGACCCAGTACTTC.

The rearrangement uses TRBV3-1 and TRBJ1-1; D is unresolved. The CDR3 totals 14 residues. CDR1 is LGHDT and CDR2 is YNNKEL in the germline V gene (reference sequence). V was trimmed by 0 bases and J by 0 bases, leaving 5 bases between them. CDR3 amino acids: CASSQDGMNTEAFF. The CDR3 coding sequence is TGTGCCAGCAGCCAAGACGGGATGAACACTGAAGCTTTCTTT.

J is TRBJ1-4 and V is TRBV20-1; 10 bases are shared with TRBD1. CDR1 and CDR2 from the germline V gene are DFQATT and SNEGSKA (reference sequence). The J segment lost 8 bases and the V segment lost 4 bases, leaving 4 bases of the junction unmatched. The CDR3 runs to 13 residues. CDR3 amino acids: CSATGTGEEKLFF. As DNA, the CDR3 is TGCAGTGCTACGGGGACAGGGGAAGAAAAACTGTTTTTT.